This paragraph reports one TCR beta chain. The sample belongs to a study of T cells after posttransplantation cyclophosphamide. Sequencing was performed with immunoSEQ multiplex PCR; in TCRdb, only in-frame clones are kept and a portion is missing. The table lists about 47,000 clones, 85% to 95% of them singletons. The V gene's germline CDR1 is SGHVS and CDR2 FQNEAQ. The CDR3 sequence is 13 residues long. The trim removed 9 bases at V and 5 bases at J, leaving 6 bases unmatched. The sample was PBMCs. This rearrangement joins TRBV7-8 to TRBJ2-5; 10 nucleotides align to TRBD2. The sequence was collected from a woman aged 25 to 45 in good health and a related stem cell transplant donor. In DNA form, the CDR3 reads TGTGCCAGTACAGCGGGGGGGCACGAGACCCAGTACTTC. Translating gives CASTAGGHETQYF.